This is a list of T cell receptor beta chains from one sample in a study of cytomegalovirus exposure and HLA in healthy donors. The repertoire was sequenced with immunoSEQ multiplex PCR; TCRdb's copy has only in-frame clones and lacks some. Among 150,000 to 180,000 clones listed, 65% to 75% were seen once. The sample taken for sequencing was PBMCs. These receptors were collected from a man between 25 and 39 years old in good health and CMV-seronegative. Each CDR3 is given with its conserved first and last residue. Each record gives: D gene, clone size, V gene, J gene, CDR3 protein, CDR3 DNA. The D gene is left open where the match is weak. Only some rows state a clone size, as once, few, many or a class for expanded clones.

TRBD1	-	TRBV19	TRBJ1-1	CASSGGTGREAFF	TGTGCCAGTAGTGGGGGGACAGGGCGAGAAGCTTTCTTT
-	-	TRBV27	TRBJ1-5	CASSLTRWSNQPQHF	TGTGCCAGCAGTTTAACACGCTGGAGCAATCAGCCCCAGCATTTT
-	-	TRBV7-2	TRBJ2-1	CASSLGDSTPSSYNEQFF	TGTGCCAGCAGCTTAGGGGACTCGACTCCCTCCTCCTACAATGAGCAGTTCTTC
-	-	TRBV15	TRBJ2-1	CATSPMRRGSGEQFF	TGTGCCACCAGCCCTATGCGTAGGGGTTCAGGTGAGCAGTTCTTC
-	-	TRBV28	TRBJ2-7	CASSSSSGTLSSYEQYF	TGTGCCAGCAGTTCATCATCCGGGACACTGAGCTCCTACGAGCAGTACTTC
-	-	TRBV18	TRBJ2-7	CASSPEEAYEQYF	TGTGCCAGCTCACCAGAAGAGGCCTACGAGCAGTACTTC
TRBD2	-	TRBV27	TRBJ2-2	CASSGLASGDGGELFF	TGTGCCAGCAGTGGATTGGCTAGCGGGGATGGCGGGGAGCTGTTTTTT
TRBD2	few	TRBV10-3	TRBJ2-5	CASKRGAYRETQYF	TGTGCCTCCAAGCGGGGGGCCTATCGAGAGACCCAGTACTTC
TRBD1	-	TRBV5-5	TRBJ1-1	CASSLDWTGNTEAFF	TGTGCCAGCAGCTTGGATTGGACAGGGAACACTGAAGCTTTCTTT
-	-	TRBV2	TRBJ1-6	CASSEEGAPNSPLHF	TGTGCCAGCAGTGAGGAGGGTGCCCCTAATTCACCCCTCCACTTT
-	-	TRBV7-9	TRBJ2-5	CASREEGSGETQYF	TGTGCCAGCAGAGAAGAGGGATCGGGAGAGACCCAGTACTTC
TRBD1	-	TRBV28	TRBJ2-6	CASSSGTGISGANVLTF	TGTGCCAGCAGTTCCGGGACAGGTATCTCTGGGGCCAACGTCCTGACTTTC
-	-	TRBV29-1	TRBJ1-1	CSVDGDPRGREAFF	TGCAGCGTTGACGGGGATCCTCGAGGGAGAGAAGCTTTCTTT
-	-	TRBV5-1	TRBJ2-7	CASSSRRADYYEQYF	TGCGCCAGCAGCTCCCGTCGAGCGGACTACTACGAGCAGTACTTC
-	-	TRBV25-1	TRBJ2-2	CASSDGGGVRTGELFF	TGTGCCAGCAGTGACGGTGGAGGGGTGCGGACCGGGGAGCTGTTTTTT
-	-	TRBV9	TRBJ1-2	CASSVGADGYTF	TGTGCCAGCAGCGTAGGGGCCGATGGCTACACCTTC
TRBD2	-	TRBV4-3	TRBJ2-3	CASSLGTSGGASSTDTQYF	TGCGCCAGCAGCCTCGGTACTAGCGGGGGGGCTTCTAGCACAGATACGCAGTATTTT
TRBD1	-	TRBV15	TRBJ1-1	CATSRGGQGGTEAFF	TGTGCCACCAGCAGAGGGGGACAGGGGGGAACTGAAGCTTTCTTT
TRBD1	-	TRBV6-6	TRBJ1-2	CASSYSDRSNYGYTF	TGTGCCAGCAGTTACTCGGACAGGTCCAACTATGGCTACACCTTC
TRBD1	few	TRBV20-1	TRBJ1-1	CSVDRGSEAFF	TGCAGTGTAGACAGGGGCAGTGAAGCTTTCTTT
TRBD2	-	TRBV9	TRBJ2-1	CASSVTSGGPYEQFF	TGTGCCAGCAGCGTGACTAGCGGGGGGCCCTATGAGCAGTTCTTC
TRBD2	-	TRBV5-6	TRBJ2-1	CASRLPGLAYNEQFF	TGTGCCAGCAGACTACCGGGACTAGCGTACAATGAGCAGTTCTTC
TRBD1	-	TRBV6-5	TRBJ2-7	CASSPGTGGMYEQYF	TGTGCCAGCAGCCCCGGGACAGGGGGCATGTACGAGCAGTACTTC
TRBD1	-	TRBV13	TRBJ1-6	CASSLGQKNSPLHF	TGTGCCAGCAGTTTGGGACAGAAGAATTCACCCCTCCACTTT
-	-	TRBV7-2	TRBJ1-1	CASSVQGTNTEAFF	TGTGCCAGCAGCGTACAGGGTACGAACACTGAAGCTTTCTTT
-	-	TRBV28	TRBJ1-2	CASSMENYGYTF	TGTGCCAGCAGTATGGAGAACTATGGCTACACCTTC
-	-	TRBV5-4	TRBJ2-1	CASSLRLAVTLGDEQFF	TGTGCCAGCAGCTTGAGGTTAGCGGTTACCCTCGGGGATGAGCAGTTCTTC
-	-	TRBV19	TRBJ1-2	CASSRQSLEYGYTF	TGCGCCAGTAGTCGACAGAGCCTGGAATATGGCTACACCTTC
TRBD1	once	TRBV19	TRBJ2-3	CASSSQGQGAVDTQYF	TGTGCCAGTAGTAGCCAGGGACAGGGGGCGGTAGATACGCAGTATTTT
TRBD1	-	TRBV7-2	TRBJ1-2	CASSFDRGTNYGYTF	TGTGCCAGCAGCTTTGACAGGGGTACTAACTATGGCTACACCTTC
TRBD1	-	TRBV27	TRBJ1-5	CASSFQGGQPQHF	TGTGCCAGCAGTTTCCAGGGGGGCCAGCCCCAGCATTTT
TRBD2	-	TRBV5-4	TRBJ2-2	CASSSGGAFTGELFF	TGTGCCAGCAGTTCGGGGGGGGCTTTCACCGGGGAGCTGTTTTTT
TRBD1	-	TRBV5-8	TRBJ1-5	CASSLGDRGSDQPQHF	TGTGCCAGCAGCTTGGGGGACAGGGGGAGCGATCAGCCCCAGCATTTT
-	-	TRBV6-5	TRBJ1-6	CATRQGSDSPLHF	TGTGCCACCCGCCAGGGTTCGGATTCACCCCTCCACTTT
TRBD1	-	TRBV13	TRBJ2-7	CASSLGRLDRGSEQYF	TGTGCCAGCAGCTTAGGGCGCCTGGACAGGGGATCCGAGCAGTACTTC
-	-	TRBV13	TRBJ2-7	CASSPGQRFYEQYF	TGTGCCAGCAGTCCCGGACAGCGATTCTACGAGCAGTACTTC
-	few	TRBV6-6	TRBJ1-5	CASSYLGSEPQHF	TGTGCCAGCAGTTACCTTGGCAGCGAGCCCCAGCATTTT
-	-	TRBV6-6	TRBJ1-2	CASSSGGYTF	TGTGCCAGCAGTTCAGGTGGCTACACCTTC